The 15 T cell receptor beta chains below come from one sample, sequenced in a study of post-analysis software for immune sequencing data (dated by TCRdb to 2015 to 2017). Preparation of the library involved PCR. Instrument used: Illumina HiSeq 2500. To reduce PCR and sequencing biases, unique molecular identifiers were built into the TCR beta cDNA libraries. TCRdb reworked the public reads: Q25 trimming with fastp, MiXCR clone assembly, productive beta chains retained. Identical CDR3 protein sequences are pooled into one entry, listed with their most common genes and DNA. The sample table contains about 540,000 distinct CDR3 sequences; only one count was recorded for around 36% of them. The ten largest clones represent under 7% of the sample. Antigens for these TCRs are unknown. Beyond this particular receptor, the publication reports: Patients showed significantly higher frequencies than controls for about 5 TRBV segments, among them TRBV5-6, TRBV5-1 and TRBV20-1.

The material sequenced was blood. The receptors derive from a girl aged 2-17 years with multiple sclerosis.

V is TRBV5-1 and J is TRBJ2-7; 10 bases are a match to TRBD1. V shed 0 bases, J shed 0 bases, and the junction held 6 bases outside the gene matches. CDR3 length: 17 residues. Germline V gene data show CDR1 as SGHRS and CDR2 as YFSETQ. The CDR3 spells CASSLGTGGKGSYEQYF. The DNA for the CDR3 is TGCGCCAGCAGCTTGGGGACAGGGGGTAAAGGCTCCTACGAGCAGTACTTC.

The chain carries TRBV6-5 and TRBJ2-7; no clear D. CDR3 size: 14 residues. Per germline, CDR1 MNHEY and CDR2 SVGAGI. Trimming removed 6 bases from V and 4 bases from J, with 16 bases in between. The DNA of the CDR3 is TGTGCCAGCAGCGCCGCTGGGGTCCCTTACGAGCAGTACTTC. Translation gives CASSAAGVPYEQYF.

V gene TRBV7-2 combines with J gene TRBJ1-1; the match to TRBD1 covers 10 bases. The V gene end was trimmed by 5 bases and the J gene end by 11 bases; junction bases not matched to a gene: 11. The CDR3 contains 14 residues. Germline V gene sequence: CDR1 SGHTA, CDR2 FQGNSA. In DNA form, the CDR3 reads TGTGCCAGCAGCGTAAGCCCGACAGGGGGCAGGGCTTTCTTT. As protein: CASSVSPTGGRAFF.

J is TRBJ1-2 and V is TRBV10-3; unclear D gene. Trimming pared 0 bases from V and 7 bases from J, leaving 6 bases between. This CDR3 contains 12 residues. Germline V CDR1 and CDR2: ENHRY, SYGVKD. The CDR3 here is CAISESSSGYTF. CDR3 in DNA: TGTGCCATCAGTGAGTCTTCATCTGGCTACACCTTC.

The chain joins TRBV15 to TRBJ2-1, with 7 bases identical to TRBD1. Germline CDR1 LNHNV, CDR2 YYDKDF (reference sequence). This CDR3 has 15 amino acids. With V trimmed by 6 bases and J by 7 bases, 12 bases remained unmatched. CDR3 sequence (DNA): TGTGCCACCAGACCCCGGGACAGCCTAGGGAATGAGCAGTTCTTC. Encoded protein: CATRPRDSLGNEQFF. The entire variable domain, with the rest obtained from reference TRBV15 and TRBJ2-1, is as follows: DAMVIQNPRYQVTQFGKPVTLSCSQTLNHNVMYWYQQKSSQAPKLLFHYYDKDFNNEADTPDNFQSRRPNTSFCFLDIRSPGLGDTAMYLCATRPRDSLGNEQFFGPGTRLTVL.

The chain uses TRBV4-1 and TRBJ2-7; D possibly corresponds to TRBD2 (5 bases). The V gene's germline CDR1 is MGHRA and CDR2 YSYEKL. V was trimmed by 2 bases and J by 7 bases, leaving 15 bases between them. The CDR3 totals 14 residues. CDR3 bases: TGCGCCAGCAGCCAACTTTCGGGCGGGTTAGAGCAGTACTTC. Translating it yields CASSQLSGGLEQYF.

The DNA for the CDR3 is TGCGCCAGCAGCTTCTCGACTAGCGGGGGATTGTACGAGCAGTACTTC. It yields the protein CASSFSTSGGLYEQYF. This chain links TRBV5-1 with TRBJ2-7; TRBD2 agrees at 12 bases. With V trimmed by 2 bases and J by 4 bases, 7 bases remained unmatched. The CDR3 is 16 residues long. Germline V gene sequence: CDR1 SGHRS, CDR2 YFSETQ.

This sequence joins TRBV10-3 and TRBJ2-3; 10 bases line up with TRBD1. V lost 7 bases to trimming and J lost 4 bases; unmatched junction nucleotides: 5. The germline V gene encodes CDR1 ENHRY and CDR2 SYGVKD. The CDR3 is 14 amino acids. The DNA for the CDR3 is TGTGCCATCACCCGAGGACAGGGGGCAGATACGCAGTATTTT. It translates to CAITRGQGADTQYF.

The gene calls are TRBV4-2 and TRBJ1-6; D is possibly TRBD1 (6 bases). The CDR3 runs to 16 residues. CDR1 is LGHNA and CDR2 is YNFKEQ in the germline V gene. Between the trimmed V and J ends, which lost 4 bases and 9 bases, there was a span of 19 bases. The CDR3: CASSPETGLKSSPLHF. In nucleotides, the CDR3 is TGTGCCAGCAGCCCTGAGACAGGTCTGAAGAGTTCACCCCTCCACTTT.

This chain joins TRBV7-9 and TRBJ1-1; D is undetermined. The germline V and J ends were trimmed by 3 bases and 2 bases, with 7 bases remaining between them. Germline lookup yields CDR1 SEHNR and CDR2 FQNEAQ (reference sequence). The CDR3 sequence is 13 residues long. The CDR3 nucleotides read TGTGCCAGCAGCTTTCGGGAAAACACTGAAGCTTTCTTT. Amino acids: CASSFRENTEAFF.

The rearrangement links TRBV13 to TRBJ1-5; 7 bases are a match to TRBD1. Trimming at V came to 3 bases and at J to 7 bases, leaving 15 bases not matched to a gene. CDR3 size: 17 residues. Germline V gene sequence: CDR1 PRHDT, CDR2 FYEKMQ (reference sequence). CDR3 loop: CASSFRRGTDSRQPQHF. The CDR3 bases are TGTGCCAGCAGCTTCCGCCGGGGGACAGATTCTCGACAGCCCCAGCATTTT.

About this clonotype itself: At one boundary the junction diverges from the germline segment, which might be a read error. This chain connects TRBV7-9 to TRBJ2-3; perhaps TRBD2 as D (5 bases). The length of the CDR3 is 19 residues. The germline CDR1 and CDR2 sequences are SEHNR and FQNEAQ (reference sequence). CDR3 coding DNA: TGTGCCAGCAGCCTTCCGACATCTTTGGGCCTTCCTAGCACTGATACGCAGTATTTT. It yields the protein CASSLPTSLGLPSTDTQYF.

This rearrangement joins TRBV12-3 or TRBV12-4 to TRBJ1-1, with D perhaps TRBD1 (5 bases). The V and J ends lost 4 bases and 6 bases respectively, with 15 bases between them. The CDR3 has 14 amino acids. CDR3 DNA sequence: TGTGCCAGCAGTTCCTGGGACTTAGTCCCTGAAGCTTTCTTT. Its protein product is CASSSWDLVPEAFF.

This clonotype was detected a few times. This chain uses TRBV6-5 with TRBJ2-5; TRBD1 aligns across 10 bases. This CDR3 is 15 amino acids long. Germline V lookup: CDR1 MNHEY, CDR2 SVGAGI. J gave up 9 bases and V 6 bases, and 13 bases lay outside the gene matches. CDR3 sequence (DNA): TGTGCCAGCAGAGACATAGGGGGACAGGGGATAGCCCAGTACTTC. Protein sequence: CASRDIGGQGIAQYF.

The CDR3 DNA follows: TGTGCCAGCAGCCAGGGACATATGAACATTCAGTACTTC. Amino acids: CASSQGHMNIQYF. This chain joins TRBV7-9 and TRBJ2-4; D is possibly TRBD1 (6 bases). CDR3 length: 13 amino acids. The germline V gene has CDR1 SEHNR and CDR2 FQNEAQ (reference sequence). Trimming removed 5 bases at V and 7 bases at J, with 12 bases between.